A single TCR beta chain is shown here with its context. Its cognate antigen is unknown. Treatment: some 20 received Ad26.COV2.S at low or high dose, single or two shots; about 5 received placebo; per-sample allocation not given. Day 63 after the first vaccine or placebo injection was the time point for sampling. Boston hosted the donor, who was an adult aged 18-55 years. Expressing Wuhan-strain SARS-CoV-2 spike, an Ad26 vector served as the vaccine. This specimen belongs to a study of Ad26.COV2.S vaccination and SARS-CoV-2 variants. Study-level points and caveats: The placebo group had lower spike-specific TCR breadth than the vaccine recipients did. Analyses that measured TCR breadth and depth may have underestimated total T cell responses.

V dropped 5 bases and J dropped 2 bases, with 10 bases sitting between them. The germline gives CDR1 LNHDA, CDR2 SQIVND (reference sequence). CDR3 length equals 14 residues. Libraries were prepared by immunoSEQ multiplex PCR; TCRdb keeps only in-frame clonotypes and omits some of them. The table has 300,000 to 400,000 clones, 88% seen once. The sample in question was peripheral blood, obtained in a trial of Ad26.COV2.S vaccine versus placebo. The TCR sequence derives from a person aged 18-65 years who received the Ad26.COV2.S COVID-19 vaccine or a placebo. The chain combines TRBV19 with TRBJ1-5, with TRBD1 as a possible D gene (6 bases). The CDR3 nucleotides are TGTGCCAGTAGTTGGGGACAAGGCAATCAGCCCCAGCATTTT. Its translation is CASSWGQGNQPQHF.